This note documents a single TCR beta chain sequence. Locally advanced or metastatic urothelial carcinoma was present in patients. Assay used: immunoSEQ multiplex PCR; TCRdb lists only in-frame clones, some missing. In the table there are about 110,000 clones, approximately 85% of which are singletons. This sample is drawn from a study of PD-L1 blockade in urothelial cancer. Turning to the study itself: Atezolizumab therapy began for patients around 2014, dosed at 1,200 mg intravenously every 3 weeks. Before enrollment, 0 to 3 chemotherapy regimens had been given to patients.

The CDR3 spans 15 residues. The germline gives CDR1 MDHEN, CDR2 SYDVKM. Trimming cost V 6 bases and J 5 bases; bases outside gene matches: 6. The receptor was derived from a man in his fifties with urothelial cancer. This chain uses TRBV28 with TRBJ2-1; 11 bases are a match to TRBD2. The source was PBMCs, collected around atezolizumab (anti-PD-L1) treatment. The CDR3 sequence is CASRLAGGPDNEQFF. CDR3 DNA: TGTGCCAGCAGATTAGCGGGAGGGCCGGACAATGAGCAGTTCTTC.